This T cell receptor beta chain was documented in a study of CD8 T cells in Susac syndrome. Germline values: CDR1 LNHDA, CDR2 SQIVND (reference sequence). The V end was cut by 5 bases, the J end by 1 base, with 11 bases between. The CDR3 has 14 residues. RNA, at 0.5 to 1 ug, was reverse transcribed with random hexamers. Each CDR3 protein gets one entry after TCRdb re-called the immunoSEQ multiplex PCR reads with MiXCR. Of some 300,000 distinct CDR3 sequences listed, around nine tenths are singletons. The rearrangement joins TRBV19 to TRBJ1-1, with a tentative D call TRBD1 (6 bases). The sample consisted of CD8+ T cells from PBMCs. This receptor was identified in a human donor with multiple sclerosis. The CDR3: CASSAQGGNTEAFF. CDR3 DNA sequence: TGTGCCAGTAGTGCACAGGGCGGGAACACTGAAGCTTTCTTT.